This T cell receptor beta chain was captured in a study of beta chain features in type 1 diabetes. Study results and caveats: It was among patients, rather than healthy donors, that naive, central memory and Treg TCRB repertoires appeared more similar. Insertions at VDJ junctions were less frequent in type 1 diabetes patients. These patients also deleted more nucleotides at the same junctions. Significant though moderate, a shortening of TCRB CDR3s appeared in all four CD4+ subsets of Type 1 diabetes patients.

Expressed TCRB transcripts were sequenced, since all the RNA that had been isolated was reverse transcribed. Repertoires were generated with immunoSEQ multiplex PCR, while TCRdb's copy carries only in-frame clones and drops some. This table has 600,000 to 700,000 clones, over 10% appearing once. There was one heparinised blood draw per donor, averaging about 100 mL. Trimming removed 6 bases from V and 9 bases from J, with 13 bases in between. Germline CDR1 SGHDT, CDR2 YYEEEE. The CDR3 is 12 residues long. A word on this clone: Its antigen is not known.

The chain joins TRBV5-6 to TRBJ1-5; maybe TRBD1 (5 bases). This sequence originates from a man aged 18 to 30 with type 1 diabetes. What was sequenced was naive CD4+ T cells from blood. CDR3 in DNA: TGTGCCAGCAACACAGTGGGGCTGCCCCAGCATTTT. Protein: CASNTVGLPQHF. Looking up the rest from reference TRBV5-6 and TRBJ1-5 gives the full variable domain: DAGVTQSPTHLIKTRGQQVTLRCSPKSGHDTVSWYQQALGQGPQFIFQYYEEEERQRGNFPDRFSGHQFPNYSSELNVNALLLGDSALYLCASNTVGLPQHFGDGTRLSIL.